Below, 29 T cell receptor beta chains from the same sample are listed, as sequenced in a study of T cells in Graves' hyperthyroidism and ophthalmopathy. What was amplified from RNA transcripts were TCR beta CDR3 regions. With the HTBI primer set, the TCR CDR3 went through a first round of RT-PCR. From the multiplex PCR reads, TCRdb called clonotypes with MiXCR, one entry per CDR3 protein. The data show some 440,000 distinct CDR3 sequences, with 15% to 19% seen just once and over 12% held by the top ten. Sequencing was carried out using blood. Receptors originate from a woman under 30 with Graves' hyperthyroidism.

This clonotype has at least ten counts. The chain recombines TRBV3-1 with TRBJ1-1; 7 nucleotides align to TRBD1. Per the germline V gene, CDR1 is LGHDT and CDR2 is YNNKEL (reference sequence). With V trimmed by 6 bases and J by 5 bases, 12 bases remained unmatched. The length of the CDR3 is 15 residues. CDR3 sequence (DNA): TGTGCCAGCAGTTCCTTTCCGGGACAGCAAACTGAAGCTTTCTTT. Translation: CASSSFPGQQTEAFF.

Many counts were recorded for this clonotype. V and J are TRBV3-1 and TRBJ1-1; D perhaps matches TRBD1 (5 bases). Germline V gene data show CDR1 as LGHDT and CDR2 as YNNKEL (reference sequence). The CDR3 contains 18 residues. Deletions cut 3 bases from V and 3 bases from J, with 23 bases between. CDR3 sequence: CASSHNPGKRGRHTEAFF. CDR3 nucleotides: TGTGCCAGCAGCCATAATCCAGGGAAGAGAGGGAGGCACACTGAAGCTTTCTTT.

Many counts were recorded for this clonotype. The chain links TRBV2 to TRBJ2-3; no firm D call. The CDR3 extends over 14 amino acids. CDR1 and CDR2 (germline): SNHLY, FYNNEI. The V and J ends lost 6 bases and 0 bases respectively, with 10 bases between them. The CDR3 spells CASRPSPSTDTQYF. The DNA for the CDR3 is TGTGCCAGCAGACCGTCCCCGAGCACAGATACGCAGTATTTT.

This clonotype was detected many times. V and J are TRBV20-1 and TRBJ2-1; 9 bases are a match to TRBD2. V trimming: 3 bases; J trimming: 5 bases; junction bases outside the gene matches: 5. The CDR3 is 14 residues long. CDR1 DFQATT and CDR2 SNEGSKA come from the germline V gene (reference sequence). Here the CDR3 reads CSASLTSGHNEQFF. Written as DNA, the CDR3 is TGCAGTGCTAGTCTTACTAGCGGGCACAATGAGCAGTTCTTC.

The chain links TRBV6-2 or TRBV6-3 to TRBJ2-7, with 8 nucleotides matching TRBD1. This CDR3 has 13 amino acids. CDR1 and CDR2 from the germline V gene are MNHEY and SVGEGT. J lost 3 bases, V lost 6 bases, and 4 bases had no gene match. DNA of the CDR3: TGTGCCAGCAGAACAGGGGGGATCTACGAGCAGTACTTC. Translated, it gives CASRTGGIYEQYF.

This clonotype was detected only a few times. V and J are TRBV6-1 and TRBJ2-6, with D tentatively TRBD2 (6 bases). The germline V gene has CDR1 MNHNS and CDR2 SASEGT. Trimming pared 9 bases from V and 1 base from J, leaving 16 bases between. CDR3 length equals 16 residues. CDR3 sequence: CASGLGGISGANVLTF. The CDR3, as DNA: TGTGCCAGTGGACTGGGGGGAATTTCTGGGGCCAACGTCCTGACTTTC.

There are many counts of this clonotype. The chain links TRBV20-1 to TRBJ2-7; TRBD1 matches 7 bases. This CDR3 contains 15 residues. Germline V CDR1 and CDR2: DFQATT, SNEGSKA (reference sequence). V dropped 4 bases and J dropped 3; count of bases not matched to a gene: 12. The CDR3 bases are TGCAGTGCTACCCCACGGACAGGAGGTGGCTACGAGCAGTACTTC. Its protein product is CSATPRTGGGYEQYF.

This clonotype came up many times. V and J are TRBV7-8 and TRBJ1-1; D is unclear. The CDR3 is made up of 15 amino acids. Germline-derived CDR1 and CDR2 are SGHVS and FQNEAQ. V gave up 0 bases and J gave up 6 bases, with 14 bases separating them. The CDR3 spells CASSLAGLRFPEAFF. CDR3 nucleotides: TGTGCCAGCAGCTTAGCAGGACTCCGATTCCCTGAAGCTTTCTTT.

This clonotype was seen at least ten times. The genes are TRBV20-1 and TRBJ2-3; 7 positions agree with TRBD1. Germline CDR1 and CDR2: DFQATT and SNEGSKA (reference sequence). The CDR3 runs 15 residues. The J segment lost 6 bases and the V segment lost 4 bases, leaving 13 bases of the junction unmatched. CDR3 coding DNA: TGCAGTGCTACTCACTTCGACAGGGTCACGGATACGCAGTATTTT. This codes for CSATHFDRVTDTQYF.

The genes are TRBV19 and TRBJ1-4, with D unresolved. The CDR3 has 13 amino acids. Trimming left V 5 bases short and J 7 bases short, with 11 bases between. CDR1 LNHDA and CDR2 SQIVND come from the germline V gene (reference sequence). DNA of the CDR3: TGTGCCAGTAGTGGTCCCTCGGGTGAAAAACTGTTTTTT. It codes for CASSGPSGEKLFF.

On this clonotype: Because the CDR3's place on the DNA is in doubt, the DNA is left out and the CDR3 is given as listed by TCRdb. The chain is built from TRBV7-8 and TRBJ2-5; the table calls TRBD1, which could not be checked here. Germline CDR1 and CDR2: SGHVS and FQNEAQ. The CDR3 numbers 12 amino acids, ends counted. CDR3 residues: CASSLVGGGSYF.

V and J are TRBV9 and TRBJ2-5; D remains unclear. CDR1 and CDR2 from the germline V gene are SGDLS and YYNGEE. CDR3 length: 14 residues. V lost 0 bases to trimming and J lost 5 bases, with 11 bases between them. The CDR3 here is CASSVDVWAETQYF. CDR3 DNA: TGTGCCAGCAGCGTAGACGTTTGGGCGGAGACCCAGTACTTC.

There are many counts of this clonotype. The chain recombines TRBV6-6 with TRBJ1-2; 10 nucleotides line up with TRBD1. V lost 0 bases, J lost 3 bases, and 7 bases stayed unmatched. This CDR3 contains 17 residues. CDR1 MNHNY and CDR2 SVGAGI come from the germline V gene (reference sequence). CDR3 coding DNA: TGTGCCAGCAGTTACTCGATGGGACAGGGGATATACTATGGCTACACCTTC. Protein sequence: CASSYSMGQGIYYGYTF.

This clonotype was recorded many times. The chain recombines TRBV12-3 or TRBV12-4 with TRBJ2-5, with no clear D. V lost 1 base to trimming and J lost 4 bases, with 10 bases between them. The CDR3 length is 14 residues. The CDR3 is CASSLGGQGETQYF. The CDR3 bases are TGTGCCAGCAGTTTAGGTGGCCAAGGAGAGACCCAGTACTTC.

The chain employs TRBV5-1 and TRBJ1-1; 7 positions agree with TRBD1. V was clipped by 6 bases and J by 1 base; unmatched bases: 6. The CDR3 has 14 amino acids. Germline V lookup: CDR1 SGHRS, CDR2 YFSETQ. The CDR3 region has the DNA TGCGCCAGCACGGCAGGGGGGGGGAACACTGAAGCTTTCTTT. As protein: CASTAGGGNTEAFF.

Here the CDR3 DNA reads TGTGCCACTCAACCCTCTGCGGGTGAAAAACTGTTTTTT. It codes for CATQPSAGEKLFF. The chain combines TRBV10-3 with TRBJ1-4, with D unclear. Germline loops: CDR1 ENHRY, CDR2 SYGVKD. This CDR3 contains 13 residues. V was trimmed by 10 bases and J by 7 bases, leaving 16 bases between them.

The chain recombines TRBV4-3 with TRBJ1-3; D is unclear. Trimming removed 0 bases from V and 4 bases from J, with 13 bases in between. Germline V lookup: CDR1 LGHNA, CDR2 YSLEER. The CDR3 is 16 residues long. This CDR3 is CASSQDLQRRGNTIYF. As DNA, the CDR3 is TGCGCCAGCAGCCAAGATCTCCAAAGACGGGGAAACACCATATATTTT.

In its sample, this clonotype was seen a few times. The chain carries TRBV10-3 and TRBJ2-2, with D perhaps TRBD1 or TRBD2 (5 bases each). Between the trimmed V and J ends, which lost 0 bases and 6 bases, there was a span of 23 bases. Germline V gene sequence: CDR1 ENHRY, CDR2 SYGVKD. There are 19 residues in the CDR3. This CDR3 reads CAISESKEWGSDRPGELFF. Here the CDR3 DNA reads TGTGCCATCAGTGAGTCGAAGGAGTGGGGGTCTGACCGGCCCGGGGAGCTGTTTTTT.

The gene calls are TRBV5-8 and TRBJ1-4; D ambiguous. Germline V gene data show CDR1 as SGHTS and CDR2 as YDEGEE. This CDR3 is built from 14 residues. Trimming took off 0 bases at V and 1 base at J, with 4 bases between the two ends. The CDR3 DNA reads as TGTGCCAGCAGCTTGGACATAACTAATGAAAAACTGTTTTTT. Its protein is CASSLDITNEKLFF.

This clonotype turned up a few times. A much bigger clone sits one base away, suggesting this may be a read error. This chain joins TRBV6-2 or TRBV6-3 and TRBJ2-7, with a possible D match to TRBD1 (6 bases). The germline CDR1 and CDR2 sequences are MNHEY and SVGEGT. V was pared by 6 bases and J by 3 bases, with 12 bases between. The CDR3 is 13 amino acids. DNA of the CDR3: TGTGCCAGCAGCCCCGGACAGATCTACGAGCAGTACTTC. Residues: CASSPGQIYEQYF.

Ten or more counts support this clonotype. The CDR3 protein is CASSLGVGYGYTF. The CDR3 region has the DNA TGTGCCAGCAGCCTGGGAGTAGGCTATGGCTACACCTTC. This chain joins TRBV7-2 and TRBJ1-2, with no clear D. CDR1 is SGHTA and CDR2 is FQGNSA in the germline V gene. V was cut by 5 bases and J by 4 bases, with 11 bases left in between. The CDR3 spans 13 residues.

Worth noting for this clonotype: A much larger clone lies one base from this, so it may be a read error. The chain is built from TRBV11-2 and TRBJ2-2; 13 bases are a match to TRBD2. Looked up from germline, CDR1 is SGHAT and CDR2 is FQNNGV. V gave up 4 bases and J gave up 7 bases; unmatched junction bases: 6. This CDR3 is 16 amino acids long. The CDR3 DNA reads TGTGCCAGCAGCTGTGGACTAGCGGGAGTTTACGGGGAGCTGTTTTTT. Translated: CASSCGLAGVYGELFF. Together with reference TRBV11-2 and TRBJ2-2, the CDR3 gives the full variable domain: EAGVAQSPRYKIIEKRQSVAFWCNPISGHATLYWYQQILGQGPKLLIQFQNNGVVDDSQLPKDRFSAERLKGVDSTLKIQPAKLEDSAVYLCASSCGLAGVYGELFFGEGSRLTVL.

This clonotype occurred a few times. The J gene is TRBJ1-2, the V gene TRBV4-1; D remains unclear. CDR1 and CDR2 (germline): MGHRA, YSYEKL. The CDR3 is 14 amino acids. V lost 0 bases and J lost 2, with 7 bases in between. CDR3 sequence: CASSQEDWNYGYTF. DNA for the CDR3: TGCGCCAGCAGCCAAGAGGACTGGAACTATGGCTACACCTTC.

Many counts were recorded for this clonotype. The genes are TRBV12-3 or TRBV12-4 and TRBJ1-1; a possible D gene is TRBD1 (6 bases). V shed 5 bases and J shed 6 bases, with 13 bases lying between them. The CDR3 has 13 amino acids. The CDR3 sequence is CASSVSQGSEAFF. The CDR3 DNA is TGTGCCAGCAGTGTATCACAGGGCTCTGAAGCTTTCTTT.

This clonotype was seen ten or more times. The rearrangement joins TRBV27 to TRBJ2-7, with 7 bases lining up with TRBD2. After removal of 4 bases from V and 0 bases from J, the junction contained 15 bases not matched to a gene. The germline V gene has CDR1 MNHEY and CDR2 SMNVEV (reference sequence). This CDR3 comprises 18 residues. This chain's CDR3 is CASSSKAGPSGTSYEQYF. CDR3 nucleotides: TGTGCCAGCAGTTCAAAGGCAGGGCCTAGCGGAACCTCCTACGAGCAGTACTTC.

This clonotype was observed many times. This chain joins TRBV12-3 or TRBV12-4 and TRBJ1-1, with 8 bases that match TRBD1. The CDR3 length is 13 residues. The V gene end was trimmed by 2 bases and the J gene end by 5 bases; junction bases not matched to a gene: 1. CDR3 coding DNA: TGTGCCAGCAGTTTACACAGGGGGACTGAAGCTTTCTTT. This gives the protein CASSLHRGTEAFF.

This clonotype was seen only a few times. The chain carries TRBV19 and TRBJ2-3, with 10 bases matching TRBD1. CDR1 and CDR2 from the germline V gene are LNHDA and SQIVND (reference sequence). V lost 2 bases and J lost 6; bases outside the gene matches: 8. There are 16 residues in the CDR3. CDR3 bases: TGTGCCAGTAGTATATCTGGGACAGGGGTACGGGATACGCAGTATTTT. Protein product: CASSISGTGVRDTQYF.

The sample holds many counts of this clonotype. V and J are TRBV3-1 and TRBJ1-5; D not resolved. The V gene's germline CDR1 is LGHDT and CDR2 YNNKEL (reference sequence). This CDR3 spans 15 amino acids. V lost 0 bases and J 4 bases, leaving 10 bases between the germline ends. CDR3 nucleotides: TGTGCCAGCAGCCAAGATTGGGGAGGAAATCAGCCCCAGCATTTT. This translates into CASSQDWGGNQPQHF.

This clonotype was seen at least ten times. The gene calls are TRBV6-1 and TRBJ2-1; TRBD1 matches 8 bases. V shed 4 bases and J 0 bases; nucleotides not matched to a gene: 5. The CDR3 spans 16 residues. Germline loops: CDR1 MNHNS, CDR2 SASEGT. CDR3 in amino acids: CASSGQGYNSYNEQFF. The CDR3 coding sequence is TGTGCCAGCAGTGGACAGGGGTATAACTCCTACAATGAGCAGTTCTTC.